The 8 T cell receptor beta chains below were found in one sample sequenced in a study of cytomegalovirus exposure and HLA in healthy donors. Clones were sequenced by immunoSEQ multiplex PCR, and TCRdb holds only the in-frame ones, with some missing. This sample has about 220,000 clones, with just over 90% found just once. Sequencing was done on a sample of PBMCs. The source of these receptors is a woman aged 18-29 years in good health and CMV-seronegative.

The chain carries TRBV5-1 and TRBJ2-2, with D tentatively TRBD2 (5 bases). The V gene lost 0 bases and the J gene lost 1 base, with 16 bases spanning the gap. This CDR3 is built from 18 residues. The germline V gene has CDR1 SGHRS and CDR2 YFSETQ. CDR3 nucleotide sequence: TGCGCCAGCAGCTTGGCGGTTAGCGTCGAGATGAACACCGGGGAGCTGTTTTTT. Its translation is CASSLAVSVEMNTGELFF.

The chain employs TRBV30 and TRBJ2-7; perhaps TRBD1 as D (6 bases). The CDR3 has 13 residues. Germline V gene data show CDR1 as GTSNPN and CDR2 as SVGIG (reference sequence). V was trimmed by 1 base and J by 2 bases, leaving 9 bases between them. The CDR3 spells CAWSEGVTYEQYF. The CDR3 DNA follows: TGTGCCTGGAGTGAGGGGGTAACCTACGAGCAGTACTTC.

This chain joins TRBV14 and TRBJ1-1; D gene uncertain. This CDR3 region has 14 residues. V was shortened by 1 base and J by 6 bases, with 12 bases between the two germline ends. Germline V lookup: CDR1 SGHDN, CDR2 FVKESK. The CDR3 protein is CASSQGIARAEAFF. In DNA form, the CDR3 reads TGTGCCAGCAGCCAAGGAATAGCGAGGGCTGAAGCTTTCTTT.

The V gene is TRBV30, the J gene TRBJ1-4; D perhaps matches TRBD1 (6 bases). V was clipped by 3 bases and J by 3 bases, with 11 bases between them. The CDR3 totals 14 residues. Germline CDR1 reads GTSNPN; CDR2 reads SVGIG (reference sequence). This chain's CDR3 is CAWRAQGSNEKLFF. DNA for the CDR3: TGTGCCTGGAGGGCACAGGGTTCTAATGAAAAACTGTTTTTT.

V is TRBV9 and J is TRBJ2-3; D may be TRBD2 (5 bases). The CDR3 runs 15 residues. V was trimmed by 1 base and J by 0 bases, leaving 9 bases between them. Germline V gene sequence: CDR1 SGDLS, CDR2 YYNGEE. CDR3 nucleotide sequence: TGTGCCAGCAGCGTATTAGCGTATAGCACAGATACGCAGTATTTT. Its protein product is CASSVLAYSTDTQYF. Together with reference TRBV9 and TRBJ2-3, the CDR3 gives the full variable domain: DSGVTQTPKHLITATGQRVTLRCSPRSGDLSVYWYQQSLDQGLQFLIQYYNGEERAKGNILERFSAQQFPDLHSELNLSSLELGDSALYFCASSVLAYSTDTQYFGPGTRLTVL.

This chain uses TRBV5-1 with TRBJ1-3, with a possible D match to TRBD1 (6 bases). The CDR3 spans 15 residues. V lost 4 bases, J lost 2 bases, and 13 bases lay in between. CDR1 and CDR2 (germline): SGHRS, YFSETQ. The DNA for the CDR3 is TGCGCCAGCAGCCAGGGGACAAGCGCTGGAAACACCATATATTTT. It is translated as CASSQGTSAGNTIYF.

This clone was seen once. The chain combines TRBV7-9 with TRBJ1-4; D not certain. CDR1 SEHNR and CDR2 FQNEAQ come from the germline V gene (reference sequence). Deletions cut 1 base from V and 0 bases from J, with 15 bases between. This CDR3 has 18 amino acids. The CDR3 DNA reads TGTGCCAGCAGCTTAGGTTCTGCCGGGGTTGCAACTAATGAAAAACTGTTTTTT. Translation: CASSLGSAGVATNEKLFF.

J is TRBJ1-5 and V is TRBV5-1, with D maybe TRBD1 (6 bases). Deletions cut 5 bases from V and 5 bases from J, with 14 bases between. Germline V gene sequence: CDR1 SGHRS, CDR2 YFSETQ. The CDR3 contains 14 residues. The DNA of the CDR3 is TGCGCCAGCAGTTCCCTAGGGGGGGATCAGCCCCAGCATTTT. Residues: CASSSLGGDQPQHF.